This T cell receptor beta chain was observed in a study of cytomegalovirus exposure and HLA in healthy donors. Study-wide results and caveats: Follow-up analysis later connected one missense variant in DCLRE1C with trimming of TCR beta V- and J-genes. TCR beta chains associated with HLA were, in a later analysis, more clonally expanded than equally common others. The study flagged about 150 TCR beta chains as cytomegalovirus-associated.

Germline CDR1 MNHEY, CDR2 SVGAGI. CDR3 length equals 14 residues. V trimming: 6 bases; J trimming: 4 bases; junction bases outside the gene matches: 7. The PCR ran on 60 Vbeta and 13 Jbeta primers. Sequencing used immunoSEQ multiplex PCR; TCRdb keeps in-frame clones, though not all of them. This repertoire shows approximately 220,000 clones, under 80% found once; its top ten account for 1.8%. Points on this clone: The antigen is undetermined. The same CDR3 can be traced to other DNA sequences in this sample.

V is TRBV6-5 and J is TRBJ1-2, with 8 bases matching TRBD1. The receptor's source is a woman younger than 45 in good health and CMV-seronegative. Sequenced sample: PBMCs. The CDR3 sequence is CASSQGARSYGYTF. The DNA for the CDR3 is TGTGCCAGCAGCCAGGGGGCGCGTTCCTATGGCTACACCTTC.